This is a list of T cell receptor beta chains from one sample in a study of control samples from healthy donors and cancer patients. Only in-frame clones appear in the TCRdb table, and some are missing; sequencing was by immunoSEQ multiplex PCR. The repertoire holds 70,000 or so clones, with around 95% as singletons. Sequenced input: blood. Receptors were obtained from a woman between 35 and 50 years old in good health. Both conserved end residues are trimmed from each CDR3. The D gene is left open where the match is weak.

j_gene | v_gene | d_gene | len | CDR3aa
TRBJ1-4 | TRBV28 | . | 11 | ASSLGQDEKLF
TRBJ1-3 | TRBV6-1 | TRBD1 | 14 | ASSVQGAFFGNTIY
TRBJ1-6 | TRBV28 | . | 11 | ATSQGLRSPLH
TRBJ2-2 | TRBV11-3 | TRBD2 | 14 | ASSRTASGRERELF
TRBJ2-3 | TRBV18 | . | 10 | ASFTRSDTQY
TRBJ2-1 | TRBV10-2 | . | 9 | ASHRGNEQF
TRBJ2-2 | TRBV11-3 | . | 14 | ASSAHRGTPTGELF
TRBJ2-7 | TRBV24-1 | TRBD1 | 13 | ATSDGGTGAYEQY
TRBJ1-5 | TRBV20-1 | . | 13 | SASSGASGNQPQH
TRBJ1-4 | TRBV30 | TRBD1 | 12 | AWRGQATNEKLF
TRBJ2-3 | TRBV10-3 | . | 13 | AINGGLQSADTQY
TRBJ1-4 | TRBV4-1 | . | 11 | ASSLSGGEKLF
TRBJ2-5 | TRBV30 | . | 11 | AWSVQGVETQY
TRBJ2-5 | TRBV7-6 | TRBD1 | 15 | ASSILTGTGFQETQY
TRBJ1-1 | TRBV9 | TRBD1 | 12 | ASSATGEYVDAF
TRBJ2-7 | TRBV5-4 | TRBD1 | 11 | ASSLETGPEQY
TRBJ1-6 | TRBV11-2 | . | 14 | ASSQTGRRNNSPLH
TRBJ1-2 | TRBV4-2 | TRBD1 | 12 | ASSQEGQGWGYT
TRBJ2-5 | TRBV5-1 | . | 9 | ASSFTETIY
TRBJ2-3 | TRBV4-1 | . | 12 | ASSSSRSTDTQY
TRBJ1-2 | TRBV6-6 | . | 12 | ASSYSNGDGGYT
TRBJ2-7 | TRBV19 | . | 13 | ASSLASTSSYEQY
TRBJ1-1 | TRBV11-2 | . | 12 | ASSSQGGVREAF
TRBJ2-1 | TRBV11-2 | . | 13 | ASSLSAGTGNEQF
TRBJ2-2 | TRBV5-1 | . | 11 | ASHSGATGELF
TRBJ1-1 | TRBV24-1 | . | 13 | ATSDATDQNTEAF
TRBJ1-4 | TRBV4-1 | . | 16 | ASSQVLGGRGTNEKLF
TRBJ2-1 | TRBV25-1 | . | 12 | ASSARLVAHEQF
TRBJ2-2 | TRBV11-3 | TRBD1 | 12 | ASSGQGGTGELF
TRBJ2-3 | TRBV12-5 | . | 10 | ASGPQGYTQY
TRBJ2-1 | TRBV11-1 | TRBD1 | 13 | ASSQSGTGLNEQF
TRBJ1-6 | TRBV27 | . | 14 | ASSLSPTGFFSPLH
TRBJ2-7 | TRBV27 | . | 12 | ASSFGRGNYEQY
TRBJ1-2 | TRBV10-3 | . | 11 | AIRPTGGEGYT
TRBJ2-1 | TRBV7-9 | TRBD2 | 16 | ASSLASSSPSGIYEQF
TRBJ1-5 | TRBV21-1 | . | 13 | ASSRTRTVNQPQH
TRBJ1-1 | TRBV2 | TRBD1 | 12 | ASTGTGGNTEAF
TRBJ1-5 | TRBV18 | TRBD1 | 11 | ASSDRARQPQH
TRBJ1-2 | TRBV4-2 | . | 11 | ASSQGGVGGYT